The TCR beta chain under discussion was sequenced for a study of T cell responses to AZD1222 COVID-19 vaccine. Study-wide points: Baseline seropositivity characterized only six AZD1222 recipients. Nearly half of unique spike-specific TCRs reportedly avoided B.1.351 and B.1.1.7 mutated regions. Spike as a whole was targeted by vaccine-associated CD4 TCRs, dominant at 160-218 and 743-854. Clonal diversity was possibly underestimated, and the donors were mostly white British, with more females.

As for this clone: Its antigen is unknown.

This table comes from immunoSEQ multiplex PCR, and its TCRdb copy is limited to in-frame clones, with some not included. The table has around 120,000 clones, about 89% seen once. The sequences come from peripheral blood, collected on day 0 of MenACWY control vaccination. This sequence was found in an adult in good health.

The CDR3 region is CSVLRLAGGGNIQYF. CDR3 nucleotide sequence: TGCAGCGTCCTTCGTCTAGCGGGAGGCGGTAACATTCAGTACTTC. V is TRBV29-1 and J is TRBJ2-4, with 11 nucleotides matching TRBD2. CDR1 SQVTM and CDR2 ANQGSEA come from the germline V gene. This CDR3 spans 15 amino acids. The trim removed 6 bases at V and 7 bases at J, leaving 11 bases unmatched.